A single count supports the clone carrying this T cell receptor (beta chain). The antigen is not known. The entry originates in a study of cytomegalovirus exposure and HLA in healthy donors. Study-wide findings and caveats: Later examination showed HLA-associated TCR beta chains had greater clonal expansion than equally common others. Analyses of presence and absence presupposed an approximately uniform sequencing depth across donors.

The CDR3 sequence is 15 residues long. The V and J ends lost 5 bases and 7 bases respectively, with 18 bases between them. Germline-derived CDR1 and CDR2 are SNHLY and FYNNEI. Primers: 60 Vbeta forward and 13 Jbeta reverse. Sequencing used immunoSEQ multiplex PCR; TCRdb keeps in-frame clones, though not all of them. The data show about 150,000 clones, about 85% seen once. Material for sequencing was PBMCs. The chain carries TRBV2 and TRBJ2-1; possibly TRBD1 for D (6 bases). The TCR sequence derives from a man under 40 in good health and CMV-seropositive. CDR3 nucleotides: TGTGCCAGCAGTAGAGAACAGGGAACCCGAAATGAGCAGTTCTTC. Translation gives CASSREQGTRNEQFF.